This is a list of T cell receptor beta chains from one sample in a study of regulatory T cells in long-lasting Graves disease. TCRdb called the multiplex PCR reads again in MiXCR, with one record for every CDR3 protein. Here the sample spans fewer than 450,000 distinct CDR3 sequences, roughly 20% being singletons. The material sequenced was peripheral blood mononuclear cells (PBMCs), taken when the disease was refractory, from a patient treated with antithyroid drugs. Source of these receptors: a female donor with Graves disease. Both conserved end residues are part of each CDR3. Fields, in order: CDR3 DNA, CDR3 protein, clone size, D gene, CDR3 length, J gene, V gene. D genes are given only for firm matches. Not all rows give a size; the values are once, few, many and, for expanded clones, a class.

TGCAGCGTTGAAGGGCGGGGGGGAGAGACCCAGTACTTC,CSVEGRGGETQYF,many,TRBD2,13,TRBJ2-5,TRBV29-1
TGTGCCAGCAGCGTAGACCGGGAGGGCCCCGAGACCCAGTACTTC,CASSVDREGPETQYF,few,TRBD2,15,TRBJ2-5,TRBV9
TGTGCCTGGAGTGGCCTAGCGGGAGTGGATACGCAGTATTTT,CAWSGLAGVDTQYF,.,TRBD2,14,TRBJ2-3,TRBV30
TGTGCCTGGAGTGTACGGGCTAGCGGGACCCTACTCTACGAGCAGTACTTC,CAWSVRASGTLLYEQYF,.,TRBD2,17,TRBJ2-7,TRBV30
TGTGCCAGCAGCCAAGTTAGCGGCGGCTACACCTTC,CASSQVSGGYTF,many,.,12,TRBJ1-2,TRBV7-2
TGTGCCAGCAGCCCGGCGTCTGGGGAGCTGTTTTTT,CASSPASGELFF,.,.,12,TRBJ2-2,TRBV14
TGCAGCGTTGTAACGGGGGCGAAGGGCACCGGGGAGCTGTTTTTT,CSVVTGAKGTGELFF,.,.,15,TRBJ2-2,TRBV29-1
TGTGCCATCGGAGGGGGGGGCCCCTACGAGCAGTACTTC,CAIGGGGPYEQYF,many,.,13,TRBJ2-7,TRBV10-3
TGCGCCAGCAGCCGGGACAGCTTTAACACCGGGGAGCTGTTTTTT,CASSRDSFNTGELFF,many,TRBD1,15,TRBJ2-2,TRBV5-1
TGCGCCAGCAGCCAATCAGTCGAGCACTCTGGAAACACCATATATTTT,CASSQSVEHSGNTIYF,few,.,16,TRBJ1-3,TRBV4-3
TGTGCCAGCAGTGAATCTCCAGGGAGATATGGCTACACCTTC,CASSESPGRYGYTF,few,.,14,TRBJ1-2,TRBV6-1
TGTGCCAGCAGCCCCCGGGGGGGGGAAGAGGGTCAGCCCCAGCATTTT,CASSPRGGEEGQPQHF,.,.,16,TRBJ1-5,TRBV5-6
TGTGCCAGCAGCTTCAGACAGGGGGCGAAGACTGAAGCTTTCTTT,CASSFRQGAKTEAFF,many,TRBD1,15,TRBJ1-1,TRBV11-1
TGTGCCACCAGCGGGGATAGGACAGGGAGGTACGAGCAGTACTTC,CATSGDRTGRYEQYF,.,TRBD1,15,TRBJ2-7,TRBV15
TGTGCCAGCAGCGCGACAGGGGGTGGAGAGACCCAGTACTTC,CASSATGGGETQYF,many,TRBD1,14,TRBJ2-5,TRBV7-3
TGTGCCAGCAGCCAAGGCAGGGACTTCGGGACCCAGTACTTC,CASSQGRDFGTQYF,.,.,14,TRBJ2-5,TRBV3-1
TGTGCCAGCAGTGAAGGGACAGGCTCAGAGACCCAGTACTTC,CASSEGTGSETQYF,many,TRBD1,14,TRBJ2-5,TRBV2
TGTGCCAGCAGCTCCGGACGGTATTCACCCCTCCACTTT,CASSSGRYSPLHF,.,.,13,TRBJ1-6,TRBV7-2
TGTGCCAGCAGTTTATCATCGGGACTAGTAAACGAGCAGTACTTC,CASSLSSGLVNEQYF,many,TRBD2,15,TRBJ2-7,TRBV27
TGTGCCAGCAGTCGTATTTGGGGTAGGGAGAACTATGGCTACACCTTC,CASSRIWGRENYGYTF,many,.,16,TRBJ1-2,TRBV28
TGCGCCAGCAGCCAAGACGGGGAGTTGAACTTC,CASSQDGELNF,.,.,11,TRBJ2-4,TRBV4-3
TGTGCCGCCGGGGGGGGAGGGCCACGCTACGAGCAGTACTTC,CAAGGGGPRYEQYF,many,TRBD2,14,TRBJ2-7,TRBV15
TGCAGTGCTAGAGAACTGGACAGGGGTGGGGCCGGGGAGCTGTTTTTT,CSARELDRGGAGELFF,few,TRBD1,16,TRBJ2-2,TRBV20-1
TGTGCCAGCAGTTACGTTACGGGAGAAGGTAGAGAGACCCAGTACTTC,CASSYVTGEGRETQYF,many,.,16,TRBJ2-5,TRBV6-2/TRBV6-3
TGTGCCAGCAATATAGGAGGGTTTCTCACAGATACGCAGTATTTT,CASNIGGFLTDTQYF,.,.,15,TRBJ2-3,TRBV28
TGTGCCAGTATGAACAGGGGAAAGTGGGGGCAGCCCCAGCATTTT,CASMNRGKWGQPQHF,once,TRBD1,15,TRBJ1-5,TRBV19
TGTGCCAGCAGCGGGCGGGGTCCTGGGGCCAACGTCCTGACTTTC,CASSGRGPGANVLTF,few,.,15,TRBJ2-6,TRBV7-8
TGTGCCAGCAGCGGGGGGATCCCAAAGACCCAGTACTTC,CASSGGIPKTQYF,many,.,13,TRBJ2-5,TRBV7-2
TGTGCCAGCAGTCTTAGCGGGAGGGCGAACACCGGGGAGCTGTTTTTT,CASSLSGRANTGELFF,.,TRBD2,16,TRBJ2-2,TRBV6-1
TGTGCCAGCAGTTTTTGGGGGGGGGGCCTTAGCAATCAGCCCCAGCATTTT,CASSFWGGGLSNQPQHF,many,.,17,TRBJ1-5,TRBV28
TGCAGTGCTAGACCCGCGGGGACAGCGAGCTCCTACGAGCAGTACTTC,CSARPAGTASSYEQYF,few,.,16,TRBJ2-7,TRBV20-1
TGTGCCAGCAGCCCCGAGGAGGGAGAGACCCAGTACTTC,CASSPEEGETQYF,many,.,13,TRBJ2-5,TRBV11-1
TGTGCCACCAGCAGAGATCCCCCTAAAGCGGGAGGGCCAAATGAGCAGTTCTTC,CATSRDPPKAGGPNEQFF,.,TRBD2,18,TRBJ2-1,TRBV15
TGTGCCAGCAGCTCTTCAGGGGTCGAAGAGACCCAGTACTTC,CASSSSGVEETQYF,many,.,14,TRBJ2-5,TRBV7-9
TGTGCCAGCAGCCCGGGACTAGCGATCGAAAACATTCAGTACTTC,CASSPGLAIENIQYF,.,TRBD2,15,TRBJ2-4,TRBV7-2
TGTGCCAGCAGCCAACCGGGACTAGCGGGGGTAGACTACGAGCAGTACTTC,CASSQPGLAGVDYEQYF,few,TRBD2,17,TRBJ2-7,TRBV3-1
TGTGCCACCAGTGAGGACCGCGGGCCGAACACCGGGGAGCTGTTTTTT,CATSEDRGPNTGELFF,few,.,16,TRBJ2-2,TRBV24-1
TGTGCCAGCACCCCCTATGTTGGGGGAGGAGATACGCAGTATTTT,CASTPYVGGGDTQYF,.,.,15,TRBJ2-3,TRBV6-2/TRBV6-3
TGCGCCAGCAGCCAAGATCTTGGGACAGGGGGTAGCGTCGGCTACACCTTC,CASSQDLGTGGSVGYTF,.,TRBD1,17,TRBJ1-2,TRBV4-1
TGTGCCACCAGCCCACTGGGGGAAAACCCGTCGAGGGAGCAGTACTTC,CATSPLGENPSREQYF,few,.,16,TRBJ2-7,TRBV15
TGTGCCAGCAGCTTAGATCGGGCAGGCATCGGGGAGCTGTTTTTT,CASSLDRAGIGELFF,.,.,15,TRBJ2-2,TRBV11-2
TGTGCCTGGAGGTTGGCGGGAGCCCCCTACGAGCAGTACTTC,CAWRLAGAPYEQYF,.,TRBD2,14,TRBJ2-7,TRBV30
TGTGCCTGGAGTACCCCGGGACTAGCGGGAAAAGGGTACACCGGGGAGCTGTTTTTT,CAWSTPGLAGKGYTGELFF,few,TRBD2,19,TRBJ2-2,TRBV30
TGTGCCAGCAGTTACTCGAGACTCTATTCACCCCTCCACTTT,CASSYSRLYSPLHF,.,.,14,TRBJ1-6,TRBV6-4
TGCAGTGGAGGCTCTGGGGCCAACGTCCTGACTTTC,CSGGSGANVLTF,once,.,12,TRBJ2-6,TRBV29-1
TGCGCCAGCAGCCAAGGGACAGGGCGGAACACCGGGGAGCTGTTTTTT,CASSQGTGRNTGELFF,.,TRBD1,16,TRBJ2-2,TRBV4-1
TGTGCCAGCAGGGGACTACCGGGGGAGACCCAGTACTTC,CASRGLPGETQYF,once,TRBD2,13,TRBJ2-5,TRBV2
TGTGCCAGCGGAGGACTAGCGGGCCCTGGGGAGACCCAGTACTTC,CASGGLAGPGETQYF,many,TRBD2,15,TRBJ2-5,TRBV2
TGTGCCAGCAGATCTAGCGGGCCTACAGATACGCAGTATTTT,CASRSSGPTDTQYF,.,TRBD2,14,TRBJ2-3,TRBV28
TGTGCCAGCAGCTCACCCCAGGGGGGGTACTACGAGCAGTACTTC,CASSSPQGGYYEQYF,.,.,15,TRBJ2-7,TRBV7-2
TGTGCCAGCAGTTACAATGGCAACACTGAAGCTTTCTTT,CASSYNGNTEAFF,few,.,13,TRBJ1-1,TRBV6-5
TGTGCCAGCAGCCCAGGGACCGCCGAAAGGAGCTTC,CASSPGTAERSF,.,.,12,TRBJ1-2,TRBV5-6
TGTGCCAGCATACCGCCTCCCGGGACAGGGAACAATCAGCCCCAGCATTTT,CASIPPPGTGNNQPQHF,.,TRBD1,17,TRBJ1-5,TRBV28